This TCR beta chain is from a study of blood T cell repertoires in COVID-19 (dated by TCRdb to 2020 to 2021). About the study as a whole: Samples from collaborators originated in the United States, Italy and Spain and spanned both the acute and convalescent phases of COVID-19. The dataset comprised deeply sampled blood TCRbeta repertoires from subjects exposed to, actively infected with, or recovered from COVID-19. Samples came from the ongoing ImmuneRACE study (first 160 participants) plus 1,254 subjects from 6 global collaborators. A de-identified subject ID, COVID-19 status, age in years and sex were almost always included in the sample metadata. The material from the prospective study consisted of cDNA or gDNA derived from T cells, B-cell-depleted T cells, or PBMCs. Where HLA class I and class II types were available, the types were taken from metadata supplied by the sample provider, not from assay-based typing. A freely available public database, intended as a resource for researchers studying the immune response to SARS-CoV-2, is where the repertoires were released. Overall study results and their limits: Clinical and demographic metadata were provided uncurated, with the amount varying by source and participant.

V is pared back by 0 bases and J by 2 bases, with 14 bases lying between the germline termini. As encoded in the germline V gene, CDR1 is MNHEY while CDR2 is SVGEGT. From cysteine to phenylalanine, the CDR3 is 16 amino acids long. Just CDR3 DNA is preserved here, 48 bases in frame from base 1. As regards this clone: The antigen it recognizes is unknown. Base qualities are missing; no much larger clone stands one base away.

The immunoSEQ Assay, a bias-controlled multiplex PCR, was used to amplify TCRbeta CDR3 regions from genomic DNA. For the original study's pipeline: Within the assay, amplification of reference gene primers was used to estimate how many nucleated cells each sample contained. To quantify the absolute abundance of each unique TCRbeta CDR3 rearrangement, sequence reads were collapsed and filtered. For each sample, productive Simpson clonality was calculated as the square root of Simpson's diversity index across productive rearrangements. Imported from immuneACCESS, the table was reduced by TCRdb to in-frame sequences with V and J called. These copies leave out some clones; in studies compared against another copy, an unresolved V gene accounts for under half, and the cause of the remainder is not known. The V and J calls and the clone size are those of that table, but D and trimming were determined from the DNA. For this sample there are 430,000 or so clones; approximately 90% appear just once. The top ten constitute less than 2% of the sample.

Participants in the prospective study were aged about 18 to 95 years, lived in some 24 United States geographic areas, and enrolled through a virtual design. To assign participants to cohorts, the prospective study relied on clinical history that participants themselves reported in a screening survey and a study questionnaire. For ImmuneRACE Cohort 3, a participant was defined as recovered based on two consecutive negative NP/OP PCR tests, clearance by a healthcare professional, or resolution of symptoms. In the prospective study, whole blood, serum and a nasopharyngeal or oropharyngeal swab were collected from each participant by mobile phlebotomists. Prospective study participants could optionally give additional blood draws and questionnaires over an approximately 2-month period. Blood samples from the prospective study were shipped frozen or at room temperature prior to DNA extraction.

Recombination linked TRBV6-2 or TRBV6-3 to TRBJ2-7; TRBD2 is perhaps the D gene, given 5 matching bases. The sequence came from a woman between 40 and 55 years old who had recovered from COVID-19. Sample: PBMCs or T cells enriched from blood (not recorded which). The sequence in DNA is TGTGCCAGCAGTTACTCGAGACGGAGCGGAACCTACGAGCAGTACTTC. It specifies CASSYSRRSGTYEQYF.